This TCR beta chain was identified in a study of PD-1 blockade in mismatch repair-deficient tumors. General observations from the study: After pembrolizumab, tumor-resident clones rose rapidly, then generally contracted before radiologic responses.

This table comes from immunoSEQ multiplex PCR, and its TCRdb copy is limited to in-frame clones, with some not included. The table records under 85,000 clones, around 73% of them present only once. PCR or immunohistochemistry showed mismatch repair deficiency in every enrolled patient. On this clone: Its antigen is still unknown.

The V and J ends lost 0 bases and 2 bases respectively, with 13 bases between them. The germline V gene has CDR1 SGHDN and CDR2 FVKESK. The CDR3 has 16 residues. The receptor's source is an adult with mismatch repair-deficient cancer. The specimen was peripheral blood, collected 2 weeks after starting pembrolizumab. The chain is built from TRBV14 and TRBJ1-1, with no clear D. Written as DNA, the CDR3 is TGTGCCAGCAGCCAAGATTTCGGCAGACTAAACACTGAAGCTTTCTTT. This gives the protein CASSQDFGRLNTEAFF.